A selection of T cell receptor beta chains follows, all from one sample in a study of blood T cells in healthy people across ages. Via MiXCR, TCRdb re-called the 5' RACE reads, giving one row per CDR3 protein. Here the sample spans roughly 860,000 distinct CDR3 sequences, approximately 67% being singletons. Sequenced: blood. All receptors come from a man between 25 and 39 years old in good health. Both conserved end residues are part of each CDR3. A D gene is named only where the DNA matches it firmly. Rows give clone size only sometimes, using once, few, many, or a class for an expanded clone.

d_gene,v_gene,j_gene,abundance,CDR3aa,CDR3nt
TRBD1,TRBV10-3,TRBJ2-7,-,CASSGTGSTYEQYF,TGTGCCTCCTCAGGGACAGGGTCTACCTACGAGCAGTACTTC
-,TRBV7-2,TRBJ2-6,-,CASSLGRSNSGANVLTF,TGTGCCAGCAGCTTGGGAAGGAGCAACTCTGGGGCCAACGTCCTGACTTTC
-,TRBV7-3,TRBJ1-5,-,CASSPSNHQPQHF,TGTGCCAGCAGTCCCTCAAATCATCAGCCCCAGCATTTT
TRBD2,TRBV9,TRBJ2-7,-,CASSVNSGLDEQYF,TGTGCCAGCAGCGTCAATAGCGGGTTGGACGAGCAGTACTTC
-,TRBV20-1,TRBJ1-2,-,CSATEGGSSYGYTF,TGCAGTGCCACAGAGGGGGGGTCTTCCTATGGCTACACCTTC
-,TRBV2,TRBJ2-3,-,CASNTGRTDTQYF,TGTGCCAGCAATACAGGGCGCACAGATACGCAGTATTTT
TRBD1,TRBV28,TRBJ2-5,-,CATRDSAKGQETQYF,TGTGCCACCCGGGACAGTGCCAAGGGGCAAGAGACCCAGTACTTC
-,TRBV5-1,TRBJ2-3,-,CASSPGYGTDTQYF,TGCGCCAGCAGCCCGGGGTACGGCACAGATACGCAGTATTTT
-,TRBV29-1,TRBJ2-7,few,CSVEATASYEQYF,TGCAGCGTTGAGGCGACAGCGTCCTACGAGCAGTACTTC
TRBD1,TRBV10-3,TRBJ1-1,-,CAGQGALGTEAFF,TGTGCCGGACAGGGGGCGCTGGGAACTGAAGCTTTCTTT
-,TRBV12-3/TRBV12-4,TRBJ1-5,-,CASMWAVSQPQHF,TGTGCCAGCATGTGGGCGGTCAGTCAGCCCCAGCATTTT
-,TRBV6-5,TRBJ1-5,-,CASSTGFQPQHF,TGTGCCAGCAGTACAGGGTTTCAGCCCCAGCATTTT
-,TRBV5-4,TRBJ2-5,-,CASSPGRRVLETQYF,TGTGCCAGCAGCCCTGGACGGAGGGTATTGGAGACCCAGTACTTC
-,TRBV7-2,TRBJ2-1,few,CASGGPYNEQFF,TGTGCCAGCGGGGGGCCCTACAATGAGCAGTTCTTC
-,TRBV20-1,TRBJ1-2,-,CSASGSTNYGYTF,TGCAGTGCTTCAGGGTCGACTAACTATGGCTACACCTTC
-,TRBV6-2/TRBV6-3,TRBJ2-7,-,CASRGSGTYEQYF,TGTGCCAGCAGGGGCTCCGGGACCTACGAGCAGTACTTC
-,TRBV25-1,TRBJ2-3,-,CASSEYTISPSTDTQYF,TGTGCCAGCAGTGAATATACGATTTCCCCTAGCACAGATACGCAGTATTTT
-,TRBV7-2,TRBJ2-7,-,CASSFAGSAYEQYF,TGTGCCAGCAGCTTTGCGGGAAGCGCCTACGAGCAGTACTTC
-,TRBV5-1,TRBJ2-4,-,CASSGGTRTKNIQYF,TGCGCCAGCAGCGGCGGGACACGGACCAAAAACATTCAGTACTTC
-,TRBV5-1,TRBJ2-7,-,CASSPTGPRYSSYEQYF,TGCGCCAGCAGTCCCACCGGGCCCCGCTATAGCTCCTACGAGCAGTACTTC
-,TRBV6-1,TRBJ2-7,-,CASSAKGRALTSYEQYF,TGTGCCAGCAGTGCCAAGGGAAGGGCCCTAACTTCCTACGAGCAGTACTTC
-,TRBV28,TRBJ2-7,-,CASSFGRFSYEQYF,TGTGCCAGCAGTTTTGGCAGATTCTCCTACGAGCAGTACTTC
-,TRBV7-2,TRBJ2-4,few,CASSLQGQGKTKNIQYF,TGTGCCAGCAGCCTACAAGGGCAGGGGAAAACCAAAAACATTCAGTACTTC
-,TRBV6-5,TRBJ2-1,-,CASSYEAGVANEQFF,TGTGCCAGCAGTTACGAAGCAGGGGTGGCGAATGAGCAGTTCTTC
-,TRBV12-3/TRBV12-4,TRBJ2-3,-,CASSPGIRSADTQYF,TGTGCCAGCAGTCCCGGGATCCGAAGCGCAGATACGCAGTATTTT
TRBD2,TRBV6-2/TRBV6-3,TRBJ2-5,-,CASVSRGNMQETQYF,TGTGCCAGCGTCTCGCGGGGGAATATGCAAGAGACCCAGTACTTC
-,TRBV6-6,TRBJ2-5,-,CAVYGGEAQYF,TGTGCCGTCTACGGGGGAGAGGCCCAGTACTTC
-,TRBV7-8,TRBJ2-7,-,CASSLGLGGVEQYF,TGTGCCAGCAGCTTAGGTCTGGGGGGCGTCGAGCAGTACTTC
-,TRBV27,TRBJ2-3,-,CASSLMAGTSTDTQYF,TGTGCCAGCAGTTTAATGGCGGGGACTAGCACAGATACGCAGTATTTT
-,TRBV6-5,TRBJ2-2,-,CASSRPGTGELFF,TGTGCCAGCAGCCGTCCAGGAACCGGGGAGCTGTTTTTT
-,TRBV10-3,TRBJ2-7,-,CAISTGYPYEQYF,TGTGCCATCAGTACAGGGTACCCCTACGAGCAGTACTTC
-,TRBV4-1,TRBJ2-7,-,CASSPYQVADEQYF,TGCGCCAGCAGCCCGTACCAGGTAGCGGACGAGCAGTACTTC
TRBD1,TRBV6-2/TRBV6-3,TRBJ2-1,-,CASSSADRENEQFF,TGTGCCAGCAGTTCCGCGGACAGGGAGAATGAGCAGTTCTTC
-,TRBV25-1,TRBJ2-1,few,CATGKARGPVYEQFF,TGTGCCACCGGGAAGGCGCGGGGGCCCGTATATGAGCAGTTCTTC
-,TRBV20-1,TRBJ2-3,few,CSARDSRATDTQYF,TGCAGTGCTAGAGATAGCAGGGCCACAGATACGCAGTATTTT
TRBD1,TRBV7-3,TRBJ2-1,-,CASSPPGQGHNEQFF,TGTGCCAGCAGTCCACCGGGACAGGGCCACAATGAGCAGTTCTTC
-,TRBV18,TRBJ1-2,-,CASSPQGEKTDGYTF,TGTGCCAGCTCCCCCCAAGGGGAGAAGACGGATGGCTACACCTTC
-,TRBV5-1,TRBJ2-1,few,CASSLAGALANEQFF,TGCGCCAGCAGCTTGGCTGGGGCTTTAGCGAATGAGCAGTTCTTC
-,TRBV9,TRBJ2-7,-,CASSVEATYEQYF,TGTGCCAGCAGCGTAGAAGCGACCTACGAGCAGTACTTC
-,TRBV6-2/TRBV6-3,TRBJ1-2,-,CASTYGGAVNYGYTF,TGTGCCAGCACTTACGGGGGGGCCGTCAACTATGGCTACACCTTC
TRBD2,TRBV10-3,TRBJ2-1,-,CAISGGLAGNEQFF,TGTGCCATCAGTGGGGGACTAGCGGGCAATGAGCAGTTCTTC
-,TRBV20-1,TRBJ1-2,-,CSVEVFNYGYTF,TGCAGTGTAGAGGTCTTTAACTATGGCTACACCTTC
-,TRBV20-1,TRBJ2-5,-,CSARRWGEGGRETQYF,TGCAGTGCTAGACGATGGGGCGAGGGGGGTCGGGAGACCCAGTACTTC
TRBD1,TRBV6-1,TRBJ2-3,-,CASSTGQGADTRYF,TGTGCCAGCAGTACTGGACAGGGAGCGGATACGCGGTATTTT
TRBD1,TRBV5-1,TRBJ2-5,-,CASSIGQGQETQSF,TGCGCCAGCAGCATCGGACAGGGCCAAGAGACCCAGTCCTTC
-,TRBV24-1,TRBJ2-7,-,CATSDLSGGVDEQYF,TGTGCCACCAGTGATTTATCGGGCGGGGTCGACGAGCAGTACTTC
TRBD2,TRBV20-1,TRBJ2-3,-,CSARSLAGADTQYF,TGCAGTGCTAGATCACTAGCGGGTGCAGATACGCAGTATTTT
TRBD1,TRBV29-1,TRBJ2-6,-,CSVIHQGATGANVLTF,TGCAGCGTAATCCACCAGGGGGCTACTGGGGCCAACGTCCTGACTTTC
-,TRBV27,TRBJ2-1,-,CASYNQDRYNEQFF,TGTGCCAGCTACAACCAGGACCGCTACAATGAGCAGTTCTTC
-,TRBV2,TRBJ2-5,-,CASRRLDADQETQYF,TGTGCCAGCAGACGACTAGATGCTGACCAAGAGACCCAGTACTTC
-,TRBV20-1,TRBJ2-7,once,CSASSTDSYEQYF,TGCAGTGCTAGTAGTACAGACTCCTACGAGCAGTACTTC
-,TRBV4-2,TRBJ2-3,-,CASSQELSGSTDTQYF,TGTGCCAGCAGCCAAGAACTTAGCGGAAGCACAGATACGCAGTATTTT
-,TRBV7-8,TRBJ1-6,-,CASSPAAHSSYNSPLHF,TGTGCCAGCAGCCCTGCGGCCCATAGCTCCTATAATTCACCCCTCCACTTT
TRBD1,TRBV20-1,TRBJ2-7,-,CSGRDREIENEQYF,TGCAGTGGCAGGGACAGGGAAATAGAAAATGAGCAGTACTTC
TRBD2,TRBV28,TRBJ2-5,-,CASSTLGERGETQYF,TGTGCCAGCAGTACCCTTGGGGAGCGGGGAGAGACCCAGTACTTC
TRBD2,TRBV7-2,TRBJ2-7,-,CASSLGGGRGGYEQYF,TGTGCCAGCAGCTTAGGGGGGGGAAGGGGCGGTTACGAGCAGTACTTC
TRBD1,TRBV30,TRBJ2-4,-,CAWWDRDKNIQYF,TGTGCCTGGTGGGACAGGGACAAAAACATTCAGTACTTC
-,TRBV7-3,TRBJ2-2,few,CASSLRGGTTTNTGELFF,TGTGCCAGCAGCTTAAGGGGGGGCACCACTACGAACACCGGGGAGCTGTTTTTT
-,TRBV7-2,TRBJ1-2,few,CASSPPTTGFYGYTF,TGTGCCAGCAGCCCTCCTACGACGGGATTCTATGGCTACACCTTC
-,TRBV7-2,TRBJ1-2,-,CASRLGQTAGYTF,TGTGCCAGCAGGCTCGGACAGACGGCTGGCTACACCTTC